The 20 T cell receptor beta chains reported below all come from one sample, sequenced in a study of metastatic and nonmetastatic thyroid tumors. None of the patients had undergone any treatment ahead of thyroid surgery. TCRdb re-processed the PCR reads through MiXCR. This sample has 30,000 or so clones, with approximately 30% found just once. Sample: blood. The receptors stem from a female donor with papillary thyroid cancer or a benign thyroid nodule (not recorded which). Some clones in this sample may be carry-over from other donors' samples.

This clone showed up many times. The chain has TRBV27 and TRBJ1-3; D perhaps matches TRBD1 (5 bases). Germline V gene data show CDR1 as MNHEY and CDR2 as SMNVEV (reference sequence). V was pared by 8 bases and J by 2 bases, with 10 bases between. The CDR3 totals 13 residues. CDR3 nucleotide sequence: TGTGCCAGCGGGGGGGAGACTGGAAACACCATATATTTT. Translated: CASGGETGNTIYF.

This clone has just a few counts. This CDR3 reads CASIDRGLVWGYTF. CDR3 bases: TGTGCCAGCATTGACAGGGGTCTTGTTTGGGGCTACACCTTC. The rearrangement uses TRBV6-1 and TRBJ1-2; TRBD1 matches 8 bases. V shed 7 bases and J 8 bases; nucleotides not matched to a gene: 12. CDR1 is MNHNS and CDR2 is SASEGT in the germline V gene. This CDR3 is 14 amino acids long.

For this clone: The junction and the germline gene differ at one end; a read error may be behind it. This chain connects TRBV20-1 to TRBJ2-7; weak D call: TRBD1 (7 bases). Germline CDR1 and CDR2: DFQATT and SNEGSKA (reference sequence). The CDR3 covers 16 residues. The DNA of the CDR3 is TGCAGAGCCGACAGGGACACCGCGGGGAATACCTACGAGCAGCACTTC. As protein: CRADRDTAGNTYEQHF.

Ten or more counts support this clone. The chain is built from TRBV19 and TRBJ1-2; D is possibly TRBD1 (5 bases). The germline V and J ends were trimmed by 10 bases and 8 bases, with 14 bases remaining between them. Germline V gives CDR1 LNHDA, CDR2 SQIVND (reference sequence). This CDR3 spans 11 amino acids. The CDR3: CATPGYGGYTF. The CDR3 nucleotides are TGTGCCACCCCAGGGTACGGAGGCTACACCTTC.

This clone showed up many times. This chain joins TRBV7-9 and TRBJ1-2; 7 nucleotides line up with TRBD1. The CDR3 sequence is 13 residues long. Trimming at V came to 1 base and at J to 4 bases, leaving 0 bases not matched to a gene. The germline V gene encodes CDR1 SEHNR and CDR2 FQNEAQ (reference sequence). The CDR3 DNA is TGTGCCAGCAGCTTAGAGGGGGCCTATGGCTACACCTTC. It encodes CASSLEGAYGYTF.

The table lists this clone with many counts. The chain combines TRBV19 with TRBJ2-5; D may be TRBD1 or TRBD2 (5 bases each). This CDR3 contains 14 residues. V lost 1 base and J 5 bases, leaving 11 bases between the germline ends. Germline CDR1 reads LNHDA; CDR2 reads SQIVND (reference sequence). In DNA, the CDR3 is TGTGCCAGTAGTATAGGAGGGGTCAGGGAGACCCAGTACTTC. The encoded protein is CASSIGGVRETQYF.

This clone was picked up a small number of times. The chain joins TRBV6-1 to TRBJ2-1; TRBD2 might be the D (6 bases). CDR1 and CDR2 (germline): MNHNS, SASEGT. V lost 10 bases and J lost 4, with 20 bases in between. CDR3 length: 15 residues. CDR3 residues: CATHPGTAVYNEQFF. Written as DNA, the CDR3 is TGTGCCACCCATCCTGGGACTGCAGTGTACAATGAGCAGTTCTTC.

This clone was seen more than once but under ten times. The chain recombines TRBV7-9 with TRBJ2-7, with D tentatively TRBD1 (5 bases). This CDR3 comprises 13 residues. Germline V CDR1 and CDR2: SEHNR, FQNEAQ (reference sequence). Trimming removed 4 bases from V and 4 bases from J, with 11 bases in between. The CDR3 reads CASSYDSLYEQYF. The DNA for the CDR3 is TGTGCCAGCAGCTACGACAGCTTATACGAGCAGTACTTC.

V is TRBV20-1 and J is TRBJ2-7; the match to TRBD2 covers 13 bases. J lost 2 bases, V lost 1 base, and 2 bases had no gene match. Germline CDR1 DFQATT, CDR2 SNEGSKA (reference sequence). The CDR3 has 15 residues. CDR3 in amino acids: CSARGTSGRAYEQYF. The CDR3 DNA sequence: TGCAGTGCTAGAGGAACTAGCGGGAGGGCCTACGAGCAGTACTTC.

The sample holds many counts of this clone. The chain recombines TRBV9 with TRBJ2-1; D remains ambiguous. Germline V lookup: CDR1 SGDLS, CDR2 YYNGEE. The CDR3 has 13 amino acids. Trimming shortened V by 0 bases and J by 8 bases, and 9 bases separated the two germline ends. CDR3: CASSVVAWDEQFF. The DNA for the CDR3 is TGTGCCAGCAGCGTAGTCGCATGGGATGAGCAGTTCTTC.

The V call is TRBV7-3, the J call TRBJ2-3, with 8 bases matching TRBD1. This CDR3 has 16 amino acids. V was clipped by 10 bases and J by 2 bases; unmatched bases: 14. Germline V gene sequence: CDR1 SGHTA, CDR2 FQGTGA. In DNA, the CDR3 is TGTGCCACAAGCTCGGACAGGGAATCTGCCACAGATACGCAGTATTTT. This sequence encodes CATSSDRESATDTQYF.

The J gene is TRBJ2-3, the V gene TRBV7-2; 14 bases are a match to TRBD2. V lost 0 bases and J lost 4; bases outside the gene matches: 3. Germline-derived CDR1 and CDR2 are SGHTA and FQGNSA. The CDR3 spans 17 residues. CDR3 DNA: TGTGCCAGCAGCTTAGCCCCGGGACTAGCGGGAGCAGATACGCAGTATTTT. It translates to CASSLAPGLAGADTQYF. Full variable domain (outside the CDR3, taken from reference TRBV7-2 and TRBJ2-3): GAGVSQSPSNKVTEKGKDVELRCDPISGHTALYWYRQSLGQGLEFLIYFQGNSAPDKSGLPSDRFSAERTGGSVSTLTIQRTQQEDSAVYLCASSLAPGLAGADTQYFGPGTRLTVL.

This clone is categorized as medium-sized. The chain uses TRBV30 and TRBJ1-2; 7 bases are shared with TRBD1. CDR1 and CDR2 (germline): GTSNPN, SVGIG (reference sequence). The CDR3 covers 12 residues. The V and J ends lost 4 bases and 6 bases, in that order; junction bases with no gene match: 5. The CDR3 is CAWTAGGDGYTF. As DNA, the CDR3 is TGTGCCTGGACCGCAGGGGGAGATGGCTACACCTTC.

For the CDR3, the DNA is TGTGCCAGCAGTTACGACGGGTGCTATCAGCCCCAGCATTTT. Translation: CASSYDGCYQPQHF. This chain joins TRBV6-2 or TRBV6-3 and TRBJ1-5; D is uncertain. V lost 2 bases and J 5 bases, leaving 10 bases between the germline ends. The CDR3 runs 14 residues. Looked up from germline, CDR1 is MNHEY and CDR2 is SVGEGT.

The chain is built from TRBV20-1 and TRBJ2-7, with 10 nucleotides matching TRBD2. From germline, CDR1 is DFQATT and CDR2 SNEGSKA (reference sequence). The J segment lost 6 bases and the V segment lost 0 bases, leaving 5 bases of the junction unmatched. This CDR3 is 14 amino acids long. In DNA form, the CDR3 reads TGCAGTGCTAGAGATCCTAGCGGGAGCTTCGAGCAGTACTTC. It codes for CSARDPSGSFEQYF.

The table lists this clone with a few counts. The rearrangement joins TRBV7-8 to TRBJ2-7; no definite D call. V lost 2 bases and J lost 2, with 7 bases in between. This CDR3 region has 13 residues. CDR1 and CDR2 (germline): SGHVS, FQNEAQ. CDR3 loop: CASSLQQPYEQYF. CDR3 in DNA: TGTGCCAGCAGCTTACAGCAGCCCTACGAGCAGTACTTC.

The table lists this clone with a few counts. The V gene is TRBV11-3, the J gene TRBJ1-4; D not certain. Germline-derived CDR1 and CDR2 are SGHNT and YENEEA. V lost 2 bases to trimming and J lost 1 base, with 17 bases between them. The CDR3 length is 18 residues. The CDR3 loop is CASSLPIPPRRTNEKLFF. CDR3 DNA: TGTGCCAGCAGCTTACCTATTCCCCCGCGACGAACTAATGAAAAACTGTTTTTT.

This clone has only a few counts. A much more abundant neighbour one base away suggests this may be a read error. In DNA, the CDR3 is TGTGCCAGCAGCTCCGGGACTAGCGGGGGCCCGAGAGAGACCAAGTACTTC. This gives the protein CASSSGTSGGPRETKYF. The genes are TRBV7-2 and TRBJ2-5; 14 nucleotides align to TRBD2. Germline CDR1 SGHTA, CDR2 FQGNSA. The CDR3 has 17 amino acids.

This chain joins TRBV2 and TRBJ2-7; the D call may be TRBD1 or TRBD2 (5 bases each). Germline values: CDR1 SNHLY, CDR2 FYNNEI. This CDR3 comprises 12 residues. V was cut by 4 bases and J by 4 bases, with 8 bases left in between. The chain's CDR3 is CASSGGSYEQYF. CDR3 nucleotide sequence: TGTGCCAGCAGTGGGGGGTCGTACGAGCAGTACTTC.

V gene TRBV7-2 combines with J gene TRBJ1-5; TRBD1 matches at 9 bases. Looked up from germline, CDR1 is SGHTA and CDR2 is FQGNSA. The CDR3 sequence is 15 residues long. Trimming cost V 1 base and J 6 bases; bases outside gene matches: 4. CDR3 DNA sequence: TGTGCCAGCAGCTTAGAACAGGGGGCAGGTCAGCCCCAGCATTTT. Translated: CASSLEQGAGQPQHF.